The 8 T cell receptor beta chains presented below share a single source sample, sequenced in a study of cytomegalovirus exposure and HLA in healthy donors. The PCR used 60 Vbeta and 13 Jbeta primers. Repertoires were generated with immunoSEQ multiplex PCR, while TCRdb's copy carries only in-frame clones and drops some. The table lists 60,000 to 80,000 clones, roughly 80% of them singletons, with 2.5% to 3.5% in the top ten. Sequencing used PBMCs. These receptors all come from a girl between 10 and 17 years old in good health and CMV-seropositive.

The genes are TRBV9 and TRBJ2-2; D is unclear. Trimming left V 0 bases short and J 0 bases short, with 6 bases between. CDR3 size: 15 residues. Germline V lookup: CDR1 SGDLS, CDR2 YYNGEE. The CDR3 DNA follows: TGTGCCAGCAGCGTAGGTGGCACGAACACCGGGGAGCTGTTTTTT. Its protein product is CASSVGGTNTGELFF.

The V call is TRBV6-1, the J call TRBJ1-1; D may be TRBD1 (6 bases). V was clipped by 2 bases and J by 1 base, with 11 bases between them. Germline assignment: CDR1 MNHNS and CDR2 SASEGT. The CDR3 contains 15 residues. The CDR3 DNA sequence: TGTGCCAGCAGTGAATTTACGGACAGGAACACTGAAGCTTTCTTT. Protein: CASSEFTDRNTEAFF.

This chain's CDR3 is CASTWGGYQPQHF. The CDR3 nucleotides are TGTGCCAGCACCTGGGGGGGCTACCAGCCCCAGCATTTT. This chain connects TRBV6-1 to TRBJ1-5; D possibly corresponds to TRBD1 (6 bases). The germline CDR1 and CDR2 sequences are MNHNS and SASEGT. The CDR3 sequence is 13 residues long. The V gene lost 7 bases and the J gene lost 7 bases, with 14 bases spanning the gap.

The chain uses TRBV18 and TRBJ2-7; D unresolved. Germline CDR1 is KGHSH and CDR2 is LQKENI. Trimming cost V 2 bases and J 2 bases, with 10 bases left between them. The CDR3 runs to 14 residues. For the CDR3, the DNA is TGTGCCAGCTCACCAGACTTAGAGGCCTACGAGCAGTACTTC. This encodes CASSPDLEAYEQYF.

The rearrangement joins TRBV13 to TRBJ2-3; D may be TRBD2 (6 bases). The CDR3 totals 12 residues. The V gene lost 0 bases and the J gene lost 10 bases, with 8 bases spanning the gap. CDR1 and CDR2 (germline): PRHDT, FYEKMQ (reference sequence). The CDR3 nucleotides read TGTGCCAGCAGCTTAGGACTAGCCCCGCAGTATTTT. It is translated as CASSLGLAPQYF.

The rearrangement links TRBV6-4 to TRBJ2-3; 8 positions match TRBD1. The CDR3 totals 14 residues. Looked up from germline, CDR1 is MRHNA and CDR2 is SNTAGT. Losses at the gene ends were 0 bases for V and 4 bases for J; bases not matched to a gene: 0. The CDR3, as DNA: TGTGCCAGCAGTGACTCACAGGGGGCAGATACGCAGTATTTT. Protein sequence: CASSDSQGADTQYF.

The V call is TRBV18, the J call TRBJ1-4; 7 positions match TRBD1. The CDR3 spans 15 residues. The J segment lost 8 bases and the V segment lost 3 bases, leaving 9 bases of the junction unmatched. Per the germline V gene, CDR1 is KGHSH and CDR2 is LQKENI. Written as DNA, the CDR3 is TGTGCCAGCTCACCGTCGACAGGGTTAGGGGAAAAACTGTTTTTT. This sequence encodes CASSPSTGLGEKLFF.

This clone occurred a few times. The V call is TRBV6-1, the J call TRBJ2-6; TRBD2 is a possible D gene (7 bases). The germline gives CDR1 MNHNS, CDR2 SASEGT. V lost 0 bases and J lost 0, with 9 bases in between. CDR3 length: 17 residues. DNA for the CDR3: TGTGCCAGCAGTGAAGCGGGGGGGCTCTCTGGGGCCAACGTCCTGACTTTC. This codes for CASSEAGGLSGANVLTF.